Listed here are 13 T cell receptor beta chains from one sample, sequenced in a study of CD8 T cells in ankylosing spondylitis. TCRdb ran MiXCR on the 5' RACE reads and lists one entry per CDR3 protein. This sample carries 25,000 to 35,000 distinct CDR3 sequences, 7.2% of them seen once, and the ten largest clones take about 10%. Sequenced input: blood, either unsorted or a sorted T cell fraction (not recorded which). The receptors stem from a male donor with ankylosing spondylitis or in good health (not recorded which).

The table lists this clonotype with many counts. The chain uses TRBV6-1 and TRBJ2-1; 9 bases are shared with TRBD2. V dropped 6 bases and J dropped 1; count of bases not matched to a gene: 7. CDR1 and CDR2 from the germline V gene are MNHNS and SASEGT. The CDR3 covers 16 residues. The CDR3 loop reads CASRTPSGGSYNEQFF. The DNA of the CDR3 is TGTGCCAGCAGGACCCCGAGCGGGGGGTCCTACAATGAGCAGTTCTTC.

This clonotype was seen at least ten times. V usage is TRBV30 and J usage is TRBJ1-2; D is unclear. The CDR3 is 12 residues long. CDR1 GTSNPN and CDR2 SVGIG come from the germline V gene (reference sequence). V lost 3 bases to trimming and J lost 5 bases, with 10 bases between them. The chain's CDR3 is CAWSGSMYGYTF. CDR3 DNA sequence: TGTGCCTGGAGCGGGAGTATGTATGGCTACACCTTC.

This clonotype occurred many times. The rearrangement joins TRBV28 to TRBJ2-4, with a possible D match to TRBD1 (6 bases). Germline V lookup: CDR1 MDHEN, CDR2 SYDVKM. The CDR3 sequence is 15 residues long. V shed 5 bases and J shed 3 bases, with 14 bases lying between them. This chain's CDR3 is CASSPRRDIKNIQYF. The CDR3 DNA is TGTGCCAGCAGTCCACGCCGGGACATCAAAAACATTCAGTACTTC.

Relative to its sample, this clonotype is medium-sized. The J gene is TRBJ2-7, the V gene TRBV12-3 or TRBV12-4, with D uncertain. The germline V and J ends were trimmed by 6 bases and 6 bases, with 15 bases remaining between them. The CDR3 length is 13 residues. CDR3 DNA: TGTGCCAGCAGCTCGGGCCCCTCCAGCGAGCAGTACTTC. It encodes CASSSGPSSEQYF.

This rearrangement joins TRBV25-1 to TRBJ2-5; 9 nucleotides match TRBD2. The CDR3 loop spans 15 amino acids. J lost 7 bases, V lost 3 bases, and 9 bases had no gene match. Germline CDR1 reads MGHDK; CDR2 reads SYGVNS. CDR3 sequence (DNA): TGTGCCAGCAGTGAGACTAGCGGCAGATACGCGACCCAGTACTTC. It translates to CASSETSGRYATQYF. The full variable domain, completed using reference TRBV25-1 and TRBJ2-5, is EADIYQTPRYLVIGTGKKITLECSQTMGHDKMYWYQQDPGMELHLIHYSYGVNSTEKGDLSSESTVSRIRTEHFPLTLESARPSHTSQYLCASSETSGRYATQYFGPGTRLLVL.

In its sample, this clonotype was seen many times. This chain links TRBV24-1 with TRBJ2-2, with 7 bases matching TRBD2. The germline V gene has CDR1 KGHDR and CDR2 SFDVKD. The CDR3 consists of 13 residues. Trimming at V came to 5 bases and at J to 4 bases, leaving 0 bases not matched to a gene. CDR3 region: CATSGGGTGELFF. The CDR3 DNA reads as TGTGCCACCAGTGGGGGGGGCACCGGGGAGCTGTTTTTT.

In its sample, this clonotype was seen a few times. This chain joins TRBV7-2 and TRBJ2-6, with D uncertain. V was clipped by 4 bases and J by 0 bases, with 7 bases between them. The CDR3 runs 15 residues. Germline V gene lookup returns CDR1 SGHTA and CDR2 FQGNSA. CDR3 loop: CASSSQVSGANVLTF. The CDR3 nucleotides are TGTGCCAGCAGCTCTCAGGTCTCTGGGGCCAACGTCCTGACTTTC.

This clonotype came up many times. The chain combines TRBV5-1 with TRBJ2-5, with D maybe TRBD2 (5 bases). The CDR3 spans 15 residues. The germline CDR1 and CDR2 sequences are SGHRS and YFSETQ. Trimming took off 4 bases at V and 1 base at J, with 14 bases between the two ends. The CDR3: CASSLPSGPQETQYF. CDR3 nucleotide sequence: TGCGCCAGCAGCCTCCCAAGCGGACCCCAAGAGACCCAGTACTTC.

This clonotype was detected ten times or more. The rearrangement uses TRBV27 and TRBJ2-5; 7 nucleotides line up with TRBD2. The CDR3 spans 14 residues. Germline CDR1 is MNHEY and CDR2 is SMNVEV (reference sequence). The V segment lost 3 bases and the J segment 4 bases; nucleotides outside the gene matches: 5. The CDR3 nucleotides are TGTGCCAGCAGTTTGTTAGCGGGTCCAGAGACCCAGTACTTC. Encoded protein: CASSLLAGPETQYF.

There are many counts of this clonotype. The chain links TRBV5-1 to TRBJ2-1, with 9 bases aligning to TRBD1. This CDR3 has 15 residues. Germline V gene lookup returns CDR1 SGHRS and CDR2 YFSETQ. Trimming took 3 bases from V and 8 from J; bases not matched to a gene: 9. The DNA of the CDR3 is TGCGCCAGCAGCTGGGCTGGACAGGGGAACGATGAGCAGTTCTTC. As protein: CASSWAGQGNDEQFF.

This clonotype was counted ten times or more. The gene calls are TRBV19 and TRBJ1-1; weak D call: TRBD1 (5 bases). Per germline, CDR1 LNHDA and CDR2 SQIVND (reference sequence). CDR3 length: 13 residues. V lost 3 bases, J lost 3 bases, and 8 bases lay in between. The chain's CDR3 is CASSIDSYTEAFF. The DNA of the CDR3 is TGTGCCAGTAGTATCGACAGCTACACTGAAGCTTTCTTT.

This clonotype has ten or more counts. The chain combines TRBV29-1 with TRBJ2-3; TRBD2 matches at 7 bases. The V gene's germline CDR1 is SQVTM and CDR2 ANQGSEA. V lost 4 bases to trimming and J lost 3 bases; unmatched junction nucleotides: 7. There are 14 residues in the CDR3. CDR3 in DNA: TGCAGCGTTGGGTTACTACTAGCGACAGATACGCAGTATTTT. It specifies CSVGLLLATDTQYF.

This clonotype was counted ten times or more. The chain is built from TRBV20-1 and TRBJ2-2, with 12 bases lining up with TRBD2. Trimming removed 3 bases from V and 6 bases from J; junction bases left unmatched: 5. This CDR3 comprises 15 residues. Germline lookup yields CDR1 DFQATT and CDR2 SNEGSKA (reference sequence). The CDR3 spells CSASKTSGSSGELFF. CDR3 coding DNA: TGCAGTGCTAGCAAGACTAGCGGGAGTTCCGGGGAGCTGTTTTTT.